This TCR beta chain was recorded in a study of blood T cells in healthy people across ages. V gave up 6 bases and J gave up 5 bases, with 11 bases separating them. Germline V gene lookup returns CDR1 SNHLY and CDR2 FYNNEI. This CDR3 is 13 amino acids long. A few counts support this clonotype. Then a second PCR, running roughly 7 to 11 cycles, was carried out with a sample-barcoded 5' primer and a J-beta primer mix. TCRdb analysed the 5' RACE reads with MiXCR anew, one entry per CDR3 protein. The table records 550,000 to 600,000 distinct CDR3 sequences, roughly a quarter of them present only once. This clonotype was sampled from an older woman in good health. This chain uses TRBV2 with TRBJ2-1, with a tentative D call TRBD1 (6 bases). The material sequenced was blood. The CDR3 reads CASRAGVNNEQFF. CDR3 in DNA: TGTGCCAGCAGGGCAGGGGTAAACAATGAGCAGTTCTTC.